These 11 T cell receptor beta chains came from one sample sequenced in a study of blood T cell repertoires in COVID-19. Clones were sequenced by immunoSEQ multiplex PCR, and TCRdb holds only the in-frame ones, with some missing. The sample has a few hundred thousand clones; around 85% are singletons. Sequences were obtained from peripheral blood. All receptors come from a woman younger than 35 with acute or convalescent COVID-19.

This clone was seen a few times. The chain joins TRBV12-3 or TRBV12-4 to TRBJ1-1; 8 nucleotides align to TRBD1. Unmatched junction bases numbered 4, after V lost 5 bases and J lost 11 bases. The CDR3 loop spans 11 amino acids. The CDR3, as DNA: TGTGCCAGCAGTCCGGGACAGGTTGCTTTCTTT. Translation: CASSPGQVAFF.

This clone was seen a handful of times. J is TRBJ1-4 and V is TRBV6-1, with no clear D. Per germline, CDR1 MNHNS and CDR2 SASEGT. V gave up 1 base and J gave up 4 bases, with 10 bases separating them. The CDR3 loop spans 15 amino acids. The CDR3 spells CASSEGESLNEKLFF. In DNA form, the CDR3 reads TGTGCCAGCAGTGAAGGCGAGAGTCTTAATGAAAAACTGTTTTTT.

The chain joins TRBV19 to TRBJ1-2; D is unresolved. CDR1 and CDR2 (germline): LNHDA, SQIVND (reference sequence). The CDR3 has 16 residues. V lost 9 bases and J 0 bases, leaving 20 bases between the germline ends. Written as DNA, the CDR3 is TGTGCCAGCACTAGGGAACACTATGGCGCTAACTATGGCTACACCTTC. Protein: CASTREHYGANYGYTF. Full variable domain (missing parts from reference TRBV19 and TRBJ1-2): DGGITQSPKYLFRKEGQNVTLSCEQNLNHDAMYWYRQDPGQGLRLIYYSQIVNDFQKGDIAEGYSVSREKKESFPLTVTSAQKNPTAFYLCASTREHYGANYGYTFGSGTRLTVV.

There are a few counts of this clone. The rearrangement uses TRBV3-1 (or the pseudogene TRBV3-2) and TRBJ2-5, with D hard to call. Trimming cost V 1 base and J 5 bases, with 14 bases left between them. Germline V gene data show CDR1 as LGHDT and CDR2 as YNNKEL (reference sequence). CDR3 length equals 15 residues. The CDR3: CASSQVFSRWETQYF. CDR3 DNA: TGTGCCAGCAGCCAAGTCTTTTCCCGGTGGGAGACCCAGTACTTC.

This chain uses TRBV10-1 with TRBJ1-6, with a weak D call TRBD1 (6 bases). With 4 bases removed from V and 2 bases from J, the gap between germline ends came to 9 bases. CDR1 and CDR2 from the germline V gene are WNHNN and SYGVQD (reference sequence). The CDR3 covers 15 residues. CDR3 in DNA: TGCGCCAGCAGTGCGGACAGCGCCTATAATTCACCCCTCCACTTT. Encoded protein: CASSADSAYNSPLHF.

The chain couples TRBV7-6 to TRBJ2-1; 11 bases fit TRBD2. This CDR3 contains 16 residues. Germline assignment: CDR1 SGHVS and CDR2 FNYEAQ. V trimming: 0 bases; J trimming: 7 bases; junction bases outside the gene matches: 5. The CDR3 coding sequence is TGTGCCAGCAGCTTAGCCGTAGCGGGAGGGCCGAATGAGCAGTTCTTC. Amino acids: CASSLAVAGGPNEQFF. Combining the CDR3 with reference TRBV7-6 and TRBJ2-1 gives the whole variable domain GAGVSQSPRYKVTKRGQDVALRCDPISGHVSLYWYRQALGQGPEFLTYFNYEAQQDKSGLPNDRFSAERPEGSISTLTIQRTEQRDSAMYRCASSLAVAGGPNEQFFGPGTRLTVL.

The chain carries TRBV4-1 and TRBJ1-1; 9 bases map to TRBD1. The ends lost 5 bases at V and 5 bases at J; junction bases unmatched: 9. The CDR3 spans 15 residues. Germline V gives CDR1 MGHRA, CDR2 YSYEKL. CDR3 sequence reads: CASSVSGTGSTEAFF. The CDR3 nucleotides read TGCGCCAGCAGCGTTTCCGGGACAGGGAGTACTGAAGCTTTCTTT.

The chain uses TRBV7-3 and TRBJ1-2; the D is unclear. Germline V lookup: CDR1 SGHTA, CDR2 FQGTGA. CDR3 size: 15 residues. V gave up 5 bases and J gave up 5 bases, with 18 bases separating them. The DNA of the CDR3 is TGTGCCAGCAGCCCCCACCCCGGGAGTGGATATGGCTACACCTTC. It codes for CASSPHPGSGYGYTF.

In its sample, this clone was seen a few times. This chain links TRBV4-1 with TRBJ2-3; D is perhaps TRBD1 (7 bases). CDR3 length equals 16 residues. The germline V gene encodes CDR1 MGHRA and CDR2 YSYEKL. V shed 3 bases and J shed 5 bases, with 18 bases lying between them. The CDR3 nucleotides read TGCGCCAGCAGCCAGCGGGAAGGGGGCGGAATAGATACGCAGTATTTT. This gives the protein CASSQREGGGIDTQYF.

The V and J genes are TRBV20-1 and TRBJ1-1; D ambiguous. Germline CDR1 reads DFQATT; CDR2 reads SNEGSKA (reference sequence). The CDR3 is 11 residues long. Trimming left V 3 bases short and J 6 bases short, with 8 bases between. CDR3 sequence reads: CSARSAAEAFF. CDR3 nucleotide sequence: TGCAGTGCTAGGTCTGCGGCTGAAGCTTTCTTT.

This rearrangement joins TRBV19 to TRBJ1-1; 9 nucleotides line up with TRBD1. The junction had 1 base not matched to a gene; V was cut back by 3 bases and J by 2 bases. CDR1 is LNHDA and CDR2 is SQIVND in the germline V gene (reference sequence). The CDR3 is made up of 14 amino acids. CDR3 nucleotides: TGTGCCAGTAGTATGGGACAGGGCAACACTGAAGCTTTCTTT. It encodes CASSMGQGNTEAFF.